This paragraph reports one TCR beta chain. As yet, its antigen is unknown. Exclusion applied to patients with autoimmune disease history or systemic immunosuppression. Per germline, CDR1 SEHNR and CDR2 FQNEAQ (reference sequence). Trimming removed 0 bases from V and 0 bases from J, with 9 bases in between. This CDR3 is built from 16 residues. The assay was immunoSEQ multiplex PCR, and TCRdb's table has in-frame clones only and misses some. There are about 58,000 clones in the sample; roughly nine tenths occur only once, and about 0.71% lies in the top ten. The data stem from a study of OX40 agonist ivuxolimab in advanced cancers. Study details: Earlier anti-PD-1, anti-PD-L1 or anti-CTLA-4 therapy was permitted; roughly 37% had received some. Study outcomes and limitations: Expanded peripheral T-cell antigen specificity went undetermined.

Here the sequenced sample was CD4+ or CD8+ T cells sorted from blood, taken in a trial of the OX40 agonist ivuxolimab. The chain uses TRBV7-9 and TRBJ1-3; D possibly corresponds to TRBD1 (5 bases). The sequence was collected from an adult with an advanced solid tumor such as melanoma, head and neck, liver or kidney cancer. CDR3: CASSLAGQYSGNTIYF. As DNA, the CDR3 is TGTGCCAGCAGCTTAGCGGGGCAGTACTCTGGAAACACCATATATTTT. The complete variable domain, with remaining parts taken from reference TRBV7-9 and TRBJ1-3, reads DTGVSQNPRHKITKRGQNVTFRCDPISEHNRLYWYRQTLGQGPEFLTYFQNEAQLEKSRLLSDRFSAERPKGSFSTLEIQRTEQGDSAMYLCASSLAGQYSGNTIYFGEGSWLTVV.